Only a few counts were recorded for the clone carrying this TCR beta chain. Its antigen is not known. This entry is derived from a study of cytomegalovirus exposure and HLA in healthy donors. Study in general: In an early release, HLA-typed donors contributed approximately 80 million unique TCR sequences. The study, taken as a whole, reports: Association of roughly 18,000 TCR beta sequences with HLA alleles was found at 0.05 false discovery rate in a later analysis.

Primers included in the PCR were 60 Vbeta and 13 Jbeta primers. Produced via immunoSEQ multiplex PCR; TCRdb's table is partial and in-frame only. The repertoire holds over 150,000 clones, with around 73% as singletons. With 1 base removed from V and 5 bases from J, the gap between germline ends came to 11 bases. CDR1 is SGHVS, CDR2 FQNEAQ, per germline. The CDR3 is 14 amino acids. The sequenced sample consisted of PBMCs. This clonotype was obtained from a woman between 25 and 40 years old in good health and CMV-seronegative. The rearrangement links TRBV7-8 to TRBJ1-1, with a tentative D call TRBD1 (6 bases). The CDR3: CASSLGGQGTEAFF. The CDR3 DNA follows: TGTGCCAGCAGCTTAGGGGGGCAGGGGACTGAAGCTTTCTTT.